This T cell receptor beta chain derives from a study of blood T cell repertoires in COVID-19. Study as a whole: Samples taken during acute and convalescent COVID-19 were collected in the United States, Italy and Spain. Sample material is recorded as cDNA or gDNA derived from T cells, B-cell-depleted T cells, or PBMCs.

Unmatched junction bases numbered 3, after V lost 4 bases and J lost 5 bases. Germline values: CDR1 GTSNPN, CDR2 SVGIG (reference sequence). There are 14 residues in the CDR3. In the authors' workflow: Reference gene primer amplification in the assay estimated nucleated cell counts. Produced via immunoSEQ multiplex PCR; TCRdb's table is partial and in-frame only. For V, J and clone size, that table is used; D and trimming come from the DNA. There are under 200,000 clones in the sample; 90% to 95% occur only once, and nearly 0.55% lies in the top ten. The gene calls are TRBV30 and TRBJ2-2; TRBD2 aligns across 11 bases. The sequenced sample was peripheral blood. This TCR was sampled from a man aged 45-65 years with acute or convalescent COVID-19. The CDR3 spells CAWTGTSGTGELFF. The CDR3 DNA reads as TGTGCCTGGACCGGGACTAGCGGAACCGGGGAGCTGTTTTTT. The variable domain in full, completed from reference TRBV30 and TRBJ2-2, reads SQTIHQWPATLVQPVGSPLSLECTVEGTSNPNLYWYRQAAGRGLQLLFYSVGIGQISSEVPQNLSASRPQDRQFILSSKKLLLSDSGFYLCAWTGTSGTGELFFGEGSRLTVL.